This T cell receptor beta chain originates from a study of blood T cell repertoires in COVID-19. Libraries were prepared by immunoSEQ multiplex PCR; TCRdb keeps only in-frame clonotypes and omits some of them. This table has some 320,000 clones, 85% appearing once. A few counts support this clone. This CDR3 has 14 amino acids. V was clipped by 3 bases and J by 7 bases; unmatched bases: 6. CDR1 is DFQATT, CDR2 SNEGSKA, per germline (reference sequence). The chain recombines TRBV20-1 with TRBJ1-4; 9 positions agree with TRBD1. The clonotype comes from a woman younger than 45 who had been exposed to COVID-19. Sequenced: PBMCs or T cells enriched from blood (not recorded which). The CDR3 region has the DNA TGCAGTGCTAGTCCACAGGGGGCTTCTGAAAAACTGTTTTTT. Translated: CSASPQGASEKLFF.